This T cell receptor (beta chain) was captured by sequencing in a study of cytomegalovirus exposure and HLA in healthy donors. Germline assignment: CDR1 SGHTA and CDR2 FQGNSA. The germline V and J ends were trimmed by 4 bases and 4 bases, with 14 bases remaining between them. The CDR3 sequence is 15 residues long. Details on this clone: Its antigen remains unknown.

Study-level points and caveats: One cluster of highly shared sequence variants probably arose as a sequencing artifact. Overall, roughly 160 TCR beta chains were annotated as cytomegalovirus-associated.

The PCR used 60 Vbeta and 13 Jbeta primers. TCRdb keeps only in-frame clones here, not all; method: immunoSEQ multiplex PCR. The repertoire consists of about 120,000 clones, with roughly 87% occurring once and the leading ten covering 1.5%. V gene TRBV7-2 combines with J gene TRBJ2-1; D not certain. The TCR originated in a woman between 18 and 30 years old in good health and CMV-seronegative. Material for sequencing was PBMCs. In DNA form, the CDR3 reads TGTGCCAGCAGCTCCGCCGCGGTTTCTTACAATGAGCAGTTCTTC. Translated: CASSSAAVSYNEQFF.